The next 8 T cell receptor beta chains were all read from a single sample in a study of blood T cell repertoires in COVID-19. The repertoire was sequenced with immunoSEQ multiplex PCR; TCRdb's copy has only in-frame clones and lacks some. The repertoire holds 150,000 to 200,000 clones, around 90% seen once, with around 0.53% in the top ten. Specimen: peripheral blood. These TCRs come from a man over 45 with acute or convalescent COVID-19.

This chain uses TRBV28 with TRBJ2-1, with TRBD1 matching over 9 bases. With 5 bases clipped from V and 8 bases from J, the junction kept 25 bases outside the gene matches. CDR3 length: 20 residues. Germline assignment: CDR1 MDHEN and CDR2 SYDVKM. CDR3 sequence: CASSPFTGGARASKGDEQFF. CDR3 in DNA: TGTGCCAGCAGTCCTTTTACAGGGGGCGCTAGGGCTAGCAAGGGTGATGAGCAGTTCTTC.

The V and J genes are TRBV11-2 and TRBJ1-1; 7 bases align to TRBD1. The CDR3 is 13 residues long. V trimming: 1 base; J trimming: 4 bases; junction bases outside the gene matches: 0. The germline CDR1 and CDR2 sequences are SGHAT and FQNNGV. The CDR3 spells CASSLGDSTEAFF. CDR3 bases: TGTGCCAGCAGCTTAGGGGACAGCACTGAAGCTTTCTTT.

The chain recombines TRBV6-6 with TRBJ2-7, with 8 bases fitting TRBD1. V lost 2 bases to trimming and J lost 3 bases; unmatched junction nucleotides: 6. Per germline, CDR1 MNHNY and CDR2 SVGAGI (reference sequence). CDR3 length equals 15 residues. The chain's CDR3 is CASSYGGTGDYEQYV. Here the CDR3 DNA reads TGTGCCAGCAGTTACGGAGGGACAGGAGACTACGAGCAGTACGTC.

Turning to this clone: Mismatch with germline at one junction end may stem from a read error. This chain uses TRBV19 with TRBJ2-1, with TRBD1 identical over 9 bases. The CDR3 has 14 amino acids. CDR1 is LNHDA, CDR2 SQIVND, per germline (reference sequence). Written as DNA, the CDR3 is TGTGCCAGTAGTAGGGGACAGGGTGTTAATGAGTTGGTCTTC. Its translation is CASSRGQGVNELVF.

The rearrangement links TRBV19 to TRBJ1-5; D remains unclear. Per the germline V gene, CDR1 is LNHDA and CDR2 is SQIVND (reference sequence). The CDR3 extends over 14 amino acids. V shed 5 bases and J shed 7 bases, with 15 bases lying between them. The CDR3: CASSFAGRQQPQHF. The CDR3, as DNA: TGTGCCAGTAGTTTTGCAGGCAGGCAGCAGCCCCAGCATTTT.

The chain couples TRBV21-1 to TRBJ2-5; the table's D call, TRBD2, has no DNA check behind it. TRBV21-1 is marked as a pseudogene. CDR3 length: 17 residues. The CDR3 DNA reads TGTGCCAGCAGCAGCCAGCCGGGACTAGCGGGAGAAGAGACCCAGTACTTC. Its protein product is CASSSQPGLAGEETQYF.

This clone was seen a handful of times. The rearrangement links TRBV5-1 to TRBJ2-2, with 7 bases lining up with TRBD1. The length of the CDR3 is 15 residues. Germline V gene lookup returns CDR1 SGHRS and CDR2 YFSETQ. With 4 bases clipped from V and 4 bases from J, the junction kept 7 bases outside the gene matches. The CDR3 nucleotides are TGCGCCAGCAGCCCATTACAGGGGCCCACCGGGGAGCTGTTTTTT. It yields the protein CASSPLQGPTGELFF.

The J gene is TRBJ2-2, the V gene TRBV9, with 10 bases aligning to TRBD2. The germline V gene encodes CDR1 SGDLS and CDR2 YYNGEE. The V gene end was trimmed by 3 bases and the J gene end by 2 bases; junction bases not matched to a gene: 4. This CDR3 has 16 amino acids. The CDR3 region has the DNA TGTGCCAGCAGCGACCGGACTAGCGGTAACACCGGGGAGCTGTTTTTT. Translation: CASSDRTSGNTGELFF. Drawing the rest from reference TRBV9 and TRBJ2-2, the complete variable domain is DSGVTQTPKHLITATGQRVTLRCSPRSGDLSVYWYQQSLDQGLQFLIQYYNGEERAKGNILERFSAQQFPDLHSELNLSSLELGDSALYFCASSDRTSGNTGELFFGEGSRLTVL.